These 24 T cell receptor beta chains were sequenced from one sample in a study of CD8+CD57+ T cells in acquired aplastic anemia. Researchers used genomic DNA as the template to profile TCR beta VDJ and CDR3. TCRdb independently ran MiXCR on the reads; one entry per CDR3 protein. Of 150,000 or so distinct CDR3 sequences in the sample, 55% to 75% are singletons; the top ten hold 45% to 55%. Sequenced: sorted CD4+, CD8+, or CD8+CD57+ T cells (not recorded which) from PBMCs. These TCRs come from a human donor in good health.

The V and J genes are TRBV25-1 and TRBJ2-1, with 11 positions matching TRBD2. The CDR3 is made up of 18 amino acids. Trimming at V came to 11 bases and at J to 0 bases, leaving 15 bases not matched to a gene. Germline values: CDR1 MGHDK, CDR2 SYGVNS. CDR3 coding DNA: TGTGCCGTCGCAGGGTCAATAGCGGGGGGGCGCTCCTACAATGAGCAGTTCTTC. Its protein product is CAVAGSIAGGRSYNEQFF.

This clonotype was seen many times. V is TRBV4-3 and J is TRBJ2-7; 8 bases match TRBD1. CDR3 size: 15 residues. Per germline, CDR1 LGHNA and CDR2 YSLEER. V lost 0 bases and J lost 5; bases outside the gene matches: 6. The CDR3 loop is CASSQDQGANDEQYF. The CDR3 region has the DNA TGCGCCAGCAGCCAAGACCAGGGGGCGAATGACGAGCAGTACTTC.

This clonotype was detected once. V gene TRBV5-1 combines with J gene TRBJ2-7; D not certain. This CDR3 has 11 residues. With 2 bases removed from V and 3 bases from J, the gap between germline ends came to 3 bases. Per the germline V gene, CDR1 is SGHRS and CDR2 is YFSETQ. CDR3: CASSFLYEQYF. For the CDR3, the DNA is TGCGCCAGCAGCTTTCTCTACGAGCAGTACTTC.

This clonotype was picked up a small number of times. The rearrangement joins TRBV18 to TRBJ2-3, with 9 bases identical to TRBD1. CDR1 KGHSH and CDR2 LQKENI come from the germline V gene. This CDR3 spans 19 amino acids. V trimming: 0 bases; J trimming: 2 bases; junction bases outside the gene matches: 12. The CDR3 reads CASSPPRTGEIADTDTQYF. CDR3 nucleotides: TGTGCCAGCTCACCACCGAGGACAGGGGAGATCGCAGACACAGATACGCAGTATTTT.

This clonotype was seen repeatedly, ten times or more. CDR3 region: CASSPSRGTGVEYGYTF. For the CDR3, the DNA is TGTGCCAGCAGCCCCTCGAGAGGGACAGGGGTAGAGTATGGCTACACCTTC. The chain employs TRBV7-9 and TRBJ1-2; 10 bases agree with TRBD1. CDR1 is SEHNR and CDR2 is FQNEAQ in the germline V gene (reference sequence). Trimming removed 5 bases from V and 5 bases from J; junction bases left unmatched: 14. The CDR3 loop spans 17 amino acids.

This clonotype was picked up many times. The genes are TRBV6-6 and TRBJ2-1; no clear D. Trimming stripped 8 bases from V and 4 bases from J, with 15 bases between. Germline V CDR1 and CDR2: MNHNY, SVGAGI (reference sequence). This CDR3 spans 14 amino acids. The CDR3 DNA reads TGTGCCAGCCTAGGAAGCGTCGGGTACAATGAGCAGTTCTTC. Translation gives CASLGSVGYNEQFF.

On this clonotype itself: A junction end diverges from the germline sequence, so it may reflect a read error. The chain uses TRBV10-3 and TRBJ1-2, with 7 positions matching TRBD1. CDR3 length: 14 amino acids. From germline, CDR1 is ENHRY and CDR2 SYGVKD. The CDR3: CASSEQGFDYGYTF. The CDR3 coding sequence is TGTGCCAGCAGTGAACAGGGGTTTGACTATGGCTACACCTTC.

The genes are TRBV29-1 and TRBJ2-7; D not certain. CDR3 length equals 12 residues. Trimming stripped 3 bases from V and 2 bases from J, with 8 bases between. In germline, CDR1 is SQVTM, CDR2 ANQGSEA. The CDR3 DNA sequence: TGCAGCGTTGAGATGGGTGCCTACGAGCAGTACTTC. Residues: CSVEMGAYEQYF.

The sample holds a few counts of this clonotype. The chain is built from TRBV24-1 and TRBJ1-2; 7 bases agree with TRBD1. Germline V gene data show CDR1 as KGHDR and CDR2 as SFDVKD. There are 14 residues in the CDR3. After removal of 4 bases from V and 7 bases from J, the junction contained 8 bases not matched to a gene. In DNA form, the CDR3 reads TGTGCCACCAGTGAGAATGGAGGGGGCCCTGGCTACACCTTC. As protein: CATSENGGGPGYTF.

This clonotype was seen only once. This chain connects TRBV9 to TRBJ1-2, with D possibly matching TRBD1 (5 bases). The V end lost 2 bases, the J end lost 4 bases, and 15 bases lay between the germline ends. This CDR3 region has 15 residues. Germline V CDR1 and CDR2: SGDLS, YYNGEE. The CDR3 region has the DNA TGTGCCAGCAGCGTTAATGGGGGTTTCCTCTATGGCTACACCTTC. Its protein product is CASSVNGGFLYGYTF.

The rearrangement links TRBV7-6 to TRBJ2-5; D is possibly TRBD1 (6 bases). This CDR3 has 14 residues. Germline CDR1 is SGHVS and CDR2 is FNYEAQ. V dropped 1 base and J dropped 4 bases, with 10 bases sitting between them. The CDR3 loop is CASSLGLGAETQYF. In DNA form, the CDR3 reads TGTGCCAGCAGCTTAGGTCTGGGGGCAGAGACCCAGTACTTC.

The rearrangement uses TRBV2 and TRBJ1-1; D is perhaps TRBD1 (5 bases). The CDR3 runs 13 residues. The germline V gene encodes CDR1 SNHLY and CDR2 FYNNEI. V gave up 5 bases and J gave up 13 bases, with 20 bases separating them. CDR3 sequence reads: CASSSPGRDLFFF. The DNA for the CDR3 is TGTGCCAGCAGTTCCCCGGGGCGCGACTTGTTTTTCTTT.

In the case of this clonotype: The junction departs from germline at one end; a sequencing error may be responsible. The chain employs TRBV29-1 and TRBJ1-1; maybe TRBD1 (6 bases). This CDR3 is built from 13 residues. Germline V lookup: CDR1 SQVTM, CDR2 ANQGSEA. The CDR3 protein is CSVHSGVNAEAFF. CDR3 in DNA: TGCAGCGTCCATTCAGGGGTGAACGCTGAAGCTTTCTTT.

The CDR3 reads CASRNRGREETQYF. CDR3 sequence (DNA): TGTGCCAGTAGGAACAGGGGGCGGGAAGAGACCCAGTACTTC. The genes are TRBV19 and TRBJ2-5, with 9 bases that match TRBD1. CDR1 is LNHDA and CDR2 is SQIVND in the germline V gene (reference sequence). V shed 6 bases and J 3 bases; nucleotides not matched to a gene: 5. The CDR3 spans 14 residues.

The chain links TRBV6-5 to TRBJ1-5; D possibly corresponds to TRBD1 (5 bases). The CDR3 is 13 residues long. V lost 7 bases and J 2 bases, leaving 9 bases between the germline ends. Germline CDR1 is MNHEY and CDR2 is SVGAGI. This CDR3 is CASTGAGNQPQHF. The CDR3 region has the DNA TGTGCCAGCACCGGGGCGGGCAATCAGCCCCAGCATTTT.

The genes are TRBV7-9 and TRBJ1-5; 7 bases map to TRBD1. Germline V gene data show CDR1 as SEHNR and CDR2 as FQNEAQ (reference sequence). The CDR3 extends over 15 amino acids. Trimming at V came to 7 bases and at J to 7 bases, leaving 13 bases not matched to a gene. CDR3 amino acids: CASTRNQQGRQPQHF. The CDR3 region has the DNA TGTGCCAGCACCCGAAACCAACAGGGGAGACAGCCCCAGCATTTT.

Concerning this clonotype: A read error may produce the germline difference seen at one junction end. The chain has TRBV10-1 and TRBJ1-1; D remains unclear. This CDR3 is 17 amino acids long. CDR1 and CDR2 from the germline V gene are WNHNN and SYGVQD (reference sequence). The CDR3 coding sequence is TGCGCCAGCAGTGAGATCTGTCGTAGCCACTACAACACTGAGGCTTTCTTT. Amino acid sequence: CASSEICRSHYNTEAFF.

This clonotype has more than one count but fewer than ten. The chain is built from TRBV29-1 and TRBJ2-2; TRBD1 is a possible D gene (6 bases). V was trimmed by 5 bases and J by 5 bases, leaving 15 bases between them. The germline V gene encodes CDR1 SQVTM and CDR2 ANQGSEA. This CDR3 contains 14 residues. The CDR3 region is CSVRDTRSTGELFF. The CDR3 nucleotides are TGCAGCGTTAGGGACACAAGAAGTACCGGGGAGCTGTTTTTT.

J is TRBJ2-5 and V is TRBV20-1; D remains ambiguous. This CDR3 contains 13 residues. Per germline, CDR1 DFQATT and CDR2 SNEGSKA (reference sequence). V gave up 3 bases and J gave up 10 bases, with 18 bases separating them. DNA of the CDR3: TGCAGTGCTAGGCCCCCCACGTGGTCGGACCAGTACTTC. Its protein is CSARPPTWSDQYF.

J is TRBJ2-2 and V is TRBV5-4; D ambiguous. The CDR3 is made up of 14 amino acids. The ends were cut back, 4 bases at V and 4 bases at J, with 11 bases in the middle. Per the germline V gene, CDR1 is SGHNT and CDR2 is YYREEE (reference sequence). In nucleotides, the CDR3 is TGTGCCAGCAGCACCATCGGCCGCACCGGGGAGCTGTTTTTT. The encoded protein is CASSTIGRTGELFF.

This chain joins TRBV24-1 and TRBJ1-2; tentative D call: TRBD1 (6 bases). Germline V lookup: CDR1 KGHDR, CDR2 SFDVKD. Trimming removed 6 bases from V and 3 bases from J, with 19 bases in between. CDR3 size: 16 residues. In DNA, the CDR3 is TGTGCCACCAGTCCAAAACCGGGGGCGAAAGACTATGGCTACACCTTC. Translation gives CATSPKPGAKDYGYTF.

This rearrangement joins TRBV20-1 to TRBJ2-7; 8 nucleotides align to TRBD1. The germline V gene encodes CDR1 DFQATT and CDR2 SNEGSKA (reference sequence). The junction had 9 bases not matched to a gene; V was cut back by 6 bases and J by 2 bases. The CDR3 is 14 amino acids. The CDR3 DNA is TGCAGTGCACCCTCAGGACAGGGAGCCTACGAGCAGTACTTC. It is translated as CSAPSGQGAYEQYF.

The gene calls are TRBV7-8 and TRBJ2-7, with 7 bases fitting TRBD1. The CDR3 is 15 amino acids. Germline trimming cut 1 base from V and 1 base from J; bases unmatched to any gene: 4. Germline V lookup: CDR1 SGHVS, CDR2 FQNEAQ. The CDR3 region is CASSLDPGQSYEQYF. The DNA for the CDR3 is TGTGCCAGCAGCTTAGATCCGGGACAGTCCTACGAGCAGTACTTC.

This chain links TRBV7-6 with TRBJ2-7; the match to TRBD1 covers 9 bases. This CDR3 region has 15 residues. The J segment lost 6 bases and the V segment lost 5 bases, leaving 11 bases of the junction unmatched. Germline V gene sequence: CDR1 SGHVS, CDR2 FNYEAQ. The CDR3, as DNA: TGTGCCAGCAGCCCCACGGGGACAGGGAGGATCGAGCAGTACTTC. It is translated as CASSPTGTGRIEQYF.